This TCR beta chain appears in the sequencing data of a study of T cell changes during pregnancy in multiple sclerosis. The CDR3 sequence is 14 residues long. Germline CDR1 reads GTSNPN; CDR2 reads SVGIG (reference sequence). Trimming left V 1 base short and J 2 bases short, with 9 bases between. Repertoires were generated with immunoSEQ multiplex PCR, while TCRdb's copy carries only in-frame clones and drops some. The sample lists around 57,000 clones, 92% seen once, with around 0.25% in the top ten. The source is a female donor with multiple sclerosis, enrolled in a pregnancy study. V and J are TRBV30 and TRBJ1-3; no clear D. The specimen was CD4+ T cells from peripheral blood mononuclear cells, collected in the third trimester of pregnancy. CDR3 coding DNA: TGTGCCTGGAGTGAAACACACACTGGAAACACCATATATTTT. It yields the protein CAWSETHTGNTIYF. Full variable domain (remainder filled in from reference TRBV30 and TRBJ1-3): SQTIHQWPATLVQPVGSPLSLECTVEGTSNPNLYWYRQAAGRGLQLLFYSVGIGQISSEVPQNLSASRPQDRQFILSSKKLLLSDSGFYLCAWSETHTGNTIYFGEGSWLTVV.